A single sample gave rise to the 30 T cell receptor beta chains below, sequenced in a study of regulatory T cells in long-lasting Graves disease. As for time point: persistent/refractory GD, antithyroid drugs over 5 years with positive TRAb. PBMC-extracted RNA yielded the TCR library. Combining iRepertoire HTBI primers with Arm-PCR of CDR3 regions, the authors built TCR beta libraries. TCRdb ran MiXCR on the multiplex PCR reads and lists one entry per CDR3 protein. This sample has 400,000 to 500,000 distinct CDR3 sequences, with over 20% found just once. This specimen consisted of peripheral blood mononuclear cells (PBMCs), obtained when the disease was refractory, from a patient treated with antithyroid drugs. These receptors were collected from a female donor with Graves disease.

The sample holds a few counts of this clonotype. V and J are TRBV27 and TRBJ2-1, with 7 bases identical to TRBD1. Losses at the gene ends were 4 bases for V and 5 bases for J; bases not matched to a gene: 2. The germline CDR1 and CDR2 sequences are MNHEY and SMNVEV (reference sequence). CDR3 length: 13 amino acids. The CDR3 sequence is CASSYDRDNEQFF. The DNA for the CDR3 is TGTGCCAGCAGTTATGACAGGGACAATGAGCAGTTCTTC.

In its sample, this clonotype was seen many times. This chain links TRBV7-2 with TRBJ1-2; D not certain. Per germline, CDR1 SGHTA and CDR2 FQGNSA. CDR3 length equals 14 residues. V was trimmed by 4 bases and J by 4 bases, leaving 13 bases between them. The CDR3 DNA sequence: TGTGCCAGCAGCTCCGCCTTGGGGTCCTATGGCTACACCTTC. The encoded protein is CASSSALGSYGYTF. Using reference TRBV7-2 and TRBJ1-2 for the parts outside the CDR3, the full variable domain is GAGVSQSPSNKVTEKGKDVELRCDPISGHTALYWYRQSLGQGLEFLIYFQGNSAPDKSGLPSDRFSAERTGGSVSTLTIQRTQQEDSAVYLCASSSALGSYGYTFGSGTRLTVV.

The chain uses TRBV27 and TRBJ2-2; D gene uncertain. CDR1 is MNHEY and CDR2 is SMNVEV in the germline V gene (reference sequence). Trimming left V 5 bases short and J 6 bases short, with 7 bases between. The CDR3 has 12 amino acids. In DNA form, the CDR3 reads TGTGCCAGCAGTGGGGTGTCCGGGGAGCTGTTTTTT. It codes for CASSGVSGELFF.

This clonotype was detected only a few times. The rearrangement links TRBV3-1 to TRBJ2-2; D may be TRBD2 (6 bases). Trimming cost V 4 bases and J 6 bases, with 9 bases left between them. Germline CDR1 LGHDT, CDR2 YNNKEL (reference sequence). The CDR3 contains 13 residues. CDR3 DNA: TGTGCCAGCAGCCCTTCGGGGGCCGGGGAGCTGTTTTTT. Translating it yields CASSPSGAGELFF.

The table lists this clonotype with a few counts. The CDR3 sequence: CASSLSGRRKETQYF. The CDR3 nucleotides are TGTGCCAGCAGTTTATCGGGGAGGCGCAAGGAGACCCAGTACTTC. The rearrangement links TRBV12-3 or TRBV12-4 to TRBJ2-5; a possible D gene is TRBD2 (6 bases). The CDR3 totals 15 residues. Trimming cost V 2 bases and J 5 bases, with 15 bases left between them.

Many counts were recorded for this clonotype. This CDR3 is CASSPSGAEGETQYF. In nucleotides, the CDR3 is TGTGCCAGCAGTCCATCCGGGGCCGAGGGAGAGACCCAGTACTTC. This chain connects TRBV6-1 to TRBJ2-5, with D tentatively TRBD1 or TRBD2 (5 bases each). CDR3 length equals 15 residues. V lost 5 bases to trimming and J lost 4 bases, with 17 bases between them. CDR1 and CDR2 from the germline V gene are MNHNS and SASEGT.

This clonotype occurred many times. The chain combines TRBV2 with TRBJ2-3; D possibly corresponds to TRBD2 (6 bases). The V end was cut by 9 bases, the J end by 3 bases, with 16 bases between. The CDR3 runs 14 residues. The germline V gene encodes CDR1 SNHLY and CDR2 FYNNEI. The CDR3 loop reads CARNPGLKTDTQYF. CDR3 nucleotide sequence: TGTGCCAGGAACCCGGGACTCAAAACAGATACGCAGTATTTT.

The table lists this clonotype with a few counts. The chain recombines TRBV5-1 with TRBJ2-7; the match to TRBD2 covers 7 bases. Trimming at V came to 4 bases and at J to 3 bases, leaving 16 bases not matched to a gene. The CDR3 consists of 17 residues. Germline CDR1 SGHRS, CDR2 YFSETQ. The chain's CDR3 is CASSPAGPAGILYEQYF. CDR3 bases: TGCGCCAGCAGCCCAGCTGGGCCAGCGGGGATACTCTACGAGCAGTACTTC.

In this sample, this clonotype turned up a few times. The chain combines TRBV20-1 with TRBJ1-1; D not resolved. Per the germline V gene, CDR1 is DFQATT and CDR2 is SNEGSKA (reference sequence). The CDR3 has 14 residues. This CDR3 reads CSAVIVGANTEAFF. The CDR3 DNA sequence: TGCAGCGCCGTTATTGTGGGCGCGAACACTGAAGCTTTCTTT.

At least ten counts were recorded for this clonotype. CDR3 region: CASTGTSGTQETQYF. CDR3 sequence (DNA): TGTGCCAGCACCGGGACTAGCGGAACTCAAGAGACCCAGTACTTC. The rearrangement joins TRBV7-6 to TRBJ2-5, with 11 bases matching TRBD2. The CDR3 is made up of 15 amino acids. With 7 bases clipped from V and 2 bases from J, the junction kept 6 bases outside the gene matches. From germline, CDR1 is SGHVS and CDR2 FNYEAQ.

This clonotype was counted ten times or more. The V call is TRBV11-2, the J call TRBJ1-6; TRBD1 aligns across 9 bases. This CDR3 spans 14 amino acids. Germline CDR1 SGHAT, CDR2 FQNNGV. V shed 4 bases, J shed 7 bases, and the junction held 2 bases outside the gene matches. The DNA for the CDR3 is TGTGCCAGCAGCTACAGGGGGCGGAATTCACCCCTCCACTTT. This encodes CASSYRGRNSPLHF.

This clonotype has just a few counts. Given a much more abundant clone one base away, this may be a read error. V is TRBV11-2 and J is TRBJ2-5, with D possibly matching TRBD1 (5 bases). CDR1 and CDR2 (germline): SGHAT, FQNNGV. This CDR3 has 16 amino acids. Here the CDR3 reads CASSSLVLGGQGTQYF. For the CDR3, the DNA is TGTGCCAGCAGCTCCCTGGTTTTGGGCGGACAAGGGACCCAGTACTTC.

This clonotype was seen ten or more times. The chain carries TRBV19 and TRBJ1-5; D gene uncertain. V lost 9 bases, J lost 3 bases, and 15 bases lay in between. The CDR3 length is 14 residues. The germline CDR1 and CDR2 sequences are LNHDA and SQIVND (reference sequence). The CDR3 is CASETGLTNQPQHF. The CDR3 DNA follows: TGTGCCAGCGAAACGGGCCTGACCAATCAGCCCCAGCATTTT.

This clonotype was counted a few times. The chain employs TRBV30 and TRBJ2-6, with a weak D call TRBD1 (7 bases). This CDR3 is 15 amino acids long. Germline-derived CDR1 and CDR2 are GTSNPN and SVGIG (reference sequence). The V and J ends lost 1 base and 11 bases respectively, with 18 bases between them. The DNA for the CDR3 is TGTGCCTGGAGTGGCCTCCGGGACAGCGGGTACGTCCTGACTTTC. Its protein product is CAWSGLRDSGYVLTF.

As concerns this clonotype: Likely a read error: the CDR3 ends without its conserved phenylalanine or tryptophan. CDR3 coding DNA: TGTGCCAGCAGAACTAGCAATCAGCCCCAGCATCTT. This sequence encodes CASRTSNQPQHL. J is TRBJ1-5 and V is TRBV28, with no clear D. The germline gives CDR1 MDHEN, CDR2 SYDVKM. There are 12 residues in the CDR3. V lost 6 bases and J 0 bases, leaving 3 bases between the germline ends.

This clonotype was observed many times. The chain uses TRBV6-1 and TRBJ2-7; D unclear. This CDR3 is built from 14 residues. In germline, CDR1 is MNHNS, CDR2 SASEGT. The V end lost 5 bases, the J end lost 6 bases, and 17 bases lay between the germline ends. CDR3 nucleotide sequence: TGTGCCAGCAGTCTCGCCGCCCCGGCACGCGAGCAGTACTTC. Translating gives CASSLAAPAREQYF.

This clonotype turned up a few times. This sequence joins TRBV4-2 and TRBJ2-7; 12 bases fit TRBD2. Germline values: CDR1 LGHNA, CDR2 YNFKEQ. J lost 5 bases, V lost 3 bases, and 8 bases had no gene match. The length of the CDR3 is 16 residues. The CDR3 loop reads CASSQPLAGGFDEQYF. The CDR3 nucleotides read TGTGCCAGCAGCCAGCCGCTAGCGGGAGGGTTCGACGAGCAGTACTTC.

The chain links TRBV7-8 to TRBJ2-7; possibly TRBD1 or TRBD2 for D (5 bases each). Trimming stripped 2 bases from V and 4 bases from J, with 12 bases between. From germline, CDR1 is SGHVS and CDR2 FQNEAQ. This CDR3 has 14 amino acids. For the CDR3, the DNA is TGTGCCAGCAGCTTATCCGGGACGGTGTACGAGCAGTACTTC. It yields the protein CASSLSGTVYEQYF.

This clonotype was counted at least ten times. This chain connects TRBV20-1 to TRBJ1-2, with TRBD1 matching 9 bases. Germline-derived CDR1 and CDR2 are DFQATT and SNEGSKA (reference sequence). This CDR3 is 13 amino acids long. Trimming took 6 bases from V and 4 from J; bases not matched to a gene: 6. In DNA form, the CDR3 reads TGCAGTGCCGTGGACAGGGGAGCCTATGGCTACACCTTC. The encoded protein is CSAVDRGAYGYTF.

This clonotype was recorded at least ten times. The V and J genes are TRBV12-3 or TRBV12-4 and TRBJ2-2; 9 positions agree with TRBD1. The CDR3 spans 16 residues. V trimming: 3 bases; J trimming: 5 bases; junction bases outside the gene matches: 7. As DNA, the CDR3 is TGTGCCAGCAGTTTGGGGGACAGGGATCGAACCGGGGAGCTGTTTTTT. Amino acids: CASSLGDRDRTGELFF.

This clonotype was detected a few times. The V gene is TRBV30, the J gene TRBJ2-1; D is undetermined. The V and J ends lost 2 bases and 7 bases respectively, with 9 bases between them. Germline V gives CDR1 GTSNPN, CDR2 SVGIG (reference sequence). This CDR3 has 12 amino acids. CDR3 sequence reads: CAWSIRVNEQFF. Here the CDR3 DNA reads TGTGCCTGGAGTATTAGGGTGAATGAGCAGTTCTTC. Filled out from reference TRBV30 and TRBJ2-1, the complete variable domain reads SQTIHQWPATLVQPVGSPLSLECTVEGTSNPNLYWYRQAAGRGLQLLFYSVGIGQISSEVPQNLSASRPQDRQFILSSKKLLLSDSGFYLCAWSIRVNEQFFGPGTRLTVL.

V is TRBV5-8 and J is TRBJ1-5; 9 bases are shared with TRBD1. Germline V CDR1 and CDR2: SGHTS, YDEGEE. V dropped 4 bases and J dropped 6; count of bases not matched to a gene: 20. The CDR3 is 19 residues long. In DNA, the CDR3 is TGTGCCAGCAGCCCTAAGTTGGGAGTGGGACAGGGTTTTACTCAGCCCCAGCATTTT. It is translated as CASSPKLGVGQGFTQPQHF.

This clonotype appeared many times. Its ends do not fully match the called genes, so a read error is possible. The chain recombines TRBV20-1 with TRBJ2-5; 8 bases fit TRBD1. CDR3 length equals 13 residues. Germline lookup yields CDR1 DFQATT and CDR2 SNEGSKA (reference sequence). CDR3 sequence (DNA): TGCAGTGTTAGACAGGGGAGCCAAGAGACCCAGTACTTC. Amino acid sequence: CSVRQGSQETQYF.

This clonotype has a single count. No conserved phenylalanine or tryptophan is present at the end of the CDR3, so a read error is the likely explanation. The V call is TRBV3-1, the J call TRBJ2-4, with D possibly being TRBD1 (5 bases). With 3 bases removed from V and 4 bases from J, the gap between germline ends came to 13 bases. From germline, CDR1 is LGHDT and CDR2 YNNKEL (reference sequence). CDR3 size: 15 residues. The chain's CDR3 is CASSHVDKQKNIQYL. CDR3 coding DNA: TGTGCCAGCAGCCACGTGGACAAGCAAAAAAACATTCAGTACCTC.

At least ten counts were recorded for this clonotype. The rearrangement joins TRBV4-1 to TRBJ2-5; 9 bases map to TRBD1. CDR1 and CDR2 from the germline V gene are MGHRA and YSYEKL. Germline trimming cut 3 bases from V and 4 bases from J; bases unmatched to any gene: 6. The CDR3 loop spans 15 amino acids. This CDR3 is CASSQGTGTGETQYF. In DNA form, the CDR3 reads TGCGCCAGCAGCCAGGGGACAGGGACGGGAGAGACCCAGTACTTC.

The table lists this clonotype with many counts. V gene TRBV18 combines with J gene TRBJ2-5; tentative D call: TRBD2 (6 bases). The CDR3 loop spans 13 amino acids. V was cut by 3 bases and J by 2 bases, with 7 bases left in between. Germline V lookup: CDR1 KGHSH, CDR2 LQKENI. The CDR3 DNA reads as TGTGCCAGCTCACCTGGACTACAAGAGACCCAGTACTTC. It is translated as CASSPGLQETQYF.

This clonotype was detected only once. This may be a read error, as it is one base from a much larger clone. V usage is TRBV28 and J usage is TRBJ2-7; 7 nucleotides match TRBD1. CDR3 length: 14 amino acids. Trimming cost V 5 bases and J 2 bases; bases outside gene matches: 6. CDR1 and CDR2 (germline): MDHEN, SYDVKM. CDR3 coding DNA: TGTGCCAGCAGTACCGGGACAGTTCCCTACGAGCAGTACTTC. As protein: CASSTGTVPYEQYF.

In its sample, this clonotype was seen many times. The CDR3 loop reads CSARMGAGGETQYF. In nucleotides, the CDR3 is TGCAGTGCTAGAATGGGGGCGGGAGGAGAGACCCAGTACTTC. The genes are TRBV20-1 and TRBJ2-5, with 8 bases lining up with TRBD2. Germline CDR1 DFQATT, CDR2 SNEGSKA (reference sequence). The CDR3 is 14 residues long. With V trimmed by 2 bases and J by 4 bases, 6 bases remained unmatched.

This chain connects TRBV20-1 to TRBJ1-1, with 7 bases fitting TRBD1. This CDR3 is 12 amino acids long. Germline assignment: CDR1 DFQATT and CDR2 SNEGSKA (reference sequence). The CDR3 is CSFQGEAGEAFF. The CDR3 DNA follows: TGCAGCTTCCAGGGGGAGGCGGGTGAAGCTTTCTTT.

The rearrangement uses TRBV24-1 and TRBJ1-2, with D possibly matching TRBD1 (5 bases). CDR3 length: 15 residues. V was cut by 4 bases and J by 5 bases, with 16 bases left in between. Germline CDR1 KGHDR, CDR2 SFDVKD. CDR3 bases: TGTGCCACCAGTGACCAGTCCGGGACCAATTATGGCTACACCTTC. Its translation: CATSDQSGTNYGYTF.